This T cell receptor (beta chain) appears in the sequencing data of a study of blood T cell repertoires in COVID-19. Across the whole study: The United States, Italy and Spain provided the acute and convalescent COVID-19 samples.

TCRdb's copy holds only in-frame clones and misses some; the assay was immunoSEQ multiplex PCR. The table lists some 300,000 clones, 70% to 90% of them singletons, with about 4.6% in the top ten. The V segment lost 0 bases and the J segment 3 bases; nucleotides outside the gene matches: 10. Germline V gene lookup returns CDR1 MNHEY and CDR2 SMNVEV (reference sequence). The CDR3 spans 17 residues. Cohort allocation depended upon clinical history that participants reported. Recovery among Cohort 3 donors was established by two negative PCRs, clearance, or symptom resolution. The V gene is TRBV27, the J gene TRBJ2-7, with TRBD1 identical over 8 bases. The sequence was obtained from a young man who had recovered from COVID-19. The sample comprised PBMCs or T cells enriched from blood (not recorded which). CDR3 sequence: CASSLSPAGGGLYEQYF. DNA for the CDR3: TGTGCCAGCAGTTTATCTCCAGCAGGGGGCGGCCTCTACGAGCAGTACTTC.